The 10 T cell receptor beta chains below come from one sample, sequenced in a study of tumor-infiltrating lymphocytes in localized non-small cell lung cancer. The assay was immunoSEQ multiplex PCR, and TCRdb's table has in-frame clones only and misses some. Of about 12,000 clones detected, about nine tenths appear once; the ten largest clones hold about 9.1%. The sequencing input was lung tumor tissue. The receptors here all came from a human donor with non-small cell lung cancer.

This clone was recorded once. The rearrangement uses TRBV2 and TRBJ1-1; D is undetermined. The germline V and J ends were trimmed by 5 bases and 1 base, with 8 bases remaining between them. CDR1 and CDR2 from the germline V gene are SNHLY and FYNNEI. The CDR3 length is 13 residues. The CDR3 DNA reads TGTGCCAGCAGTAGGGCCCCGAACACTGAAGCTTTCTTT. Its translation: CASSRAPNTEAFF.

This clone was seen once. The gene calls are TRBV20-1 and TRBJ1-3; D remains ambiguous. Trimming shortened V by 5 bases and J by 3 bases, and 5 bases separated the two germline ends. Germline V lookup: CDR1 DFQATT, CDR2 SNEGSKA (reference sequence). CDR3 length equals 11 residues. CDR3: CSASGGNTIYF. The CDR3 bases are TGCAGTGCTTCAGGTGGAAACACCATATATTTT.

The genes are TRBV6-5 and TRBJ1-1; 7 bases map to TRBD1. The CDR3 extends over 15 amino acids. Germline V gene data show CDR1 as MNHEY and CDR2 as SVGAGI. J gave up 2 bases and V 5 bases, and 8 bases lay outside the gene matches. The CDR3, as DNA: TGTGCCAGCAGTCAGGGGGGACATTATAACACTGAAGCTTTCTTT. Its protein is CASSQGGHYNTEAFF.

The CDR3 protein is CAMQQGYGYTF. The DNA of the CDR3 is TGTGCAATGCAACAGGGCTATGGCTACACCTTC. V and J are TRBV6-1 and TRBJ1-2; tentatively, D is TRBD1 (6 bases). Germline V CDR1 and CDR2: MNHNS, SASEGT. There are 11 residues in the CDR3.

This rearrangement joins TRBV5-6 to TRBJ2-3, with D perhaps TRBD1 (5 bases). The germline V and J ends were trimmed by 2 bases and 7 bases, with 8 bases remaining between them. The germline gives CDR1 SGHDT, CDR2 YYEEEE. This CDR3 spans 12 amino acids. The CDR3: CASSLGEHTQYF. CDR3 DNA: TGTGCCAGCAGCTTAGGGGAACATACGCAGTATTTT. Variable domain in full (rest from reference TRBV5-6 and TRBJ2-3): DAGVTQSPTHLIKTRGQQVTLRCSPKSGHDTVSWYQQALGQGPQFIFQYYEEEERQRGNFPDRFSGHQFPNYSSELNVNALLLGDSALYLCASSLGEHTQYFGPGTRLTVL.

The chain recombines TRBV9 with TRBJ2-1; D is unclear. Between the trimmed V and J ends, which lost 0 bases and 6 bases, there was a span of 7 bases. Germline V CDR1 and CDR2: SGDLS, YYNGEE. This CDR3 is built from 13 residues. The CDR3 DNA is TGTGCCAGCAGCGTAGGGCCTTCCAATGAGCAGTTCTTC. The encoded protein is CASSVGPSNEQFF.

V gene TRBV2 combines with J gene TRBJ2-3; D remains unclear. Germline V gives CDR1 SNHLY, CDR2 FYNNEI. This CDR3 spans 13 amino acids. V was shortened by 1 base and J by 0 bases, with 2 bases between the two germline ends. CDR3 in amino acids: CASSEVSTDTQYF. The CDR3 coding sequence is TGTGCCAGCAGTGAAGTTAGCACAGATACGCAGTATTTT.

The V call is TRBV5-1, the J call TRBJ1-1; 8 bases align to TRBD1. Germline V gene data show CDR1 as SGHRS and CDR2 as YFSETQ. The CDR3 contains 15 residues. Germline trimming cut 4 bases from V and 1 base from J; bases unmatched to any gene: 6. CDR3 in amino acids: CASSTNRGTNTEAFF. The CDR3 DNA reads as TGCGCCAGCAGCACCAACAGGGGGACGAACACTGAAGCTTTCTTT.

The chain has TRBV5-1 and TRBJ2-3; D is ambiguous. Looked up from germline, CDR1 is SGHRS and CDR2 is YFSETQ. The CDR3 sequence is 15 residues long. Trimming removed 3 bases from V and 1 base from J, with 12 bases in between. The CDR3 loop reads CASSSAPQRTDTQYF. Written as DNA, the CDR3 is TGCGCCAGCAGCTCAGCACCCCAGCGCACAGATACGCAGTATTTT.

This chain links TRBV2 with TRBJ1-3, with D perhaps TRBD1 (5 bases). The germline V gene has CDR1 SNHLY and CDR2 FYNNEI. V was cut by 5 bases and J by 9 bases, with 14 bases left in between. This CDR3 contains 13 residues. CDR3 DNA sequence: TGTGCCAGCAGTACCTCGGGGGTAGGCACCATATATTTT. Its protein is CASSTSGVGTIYF.